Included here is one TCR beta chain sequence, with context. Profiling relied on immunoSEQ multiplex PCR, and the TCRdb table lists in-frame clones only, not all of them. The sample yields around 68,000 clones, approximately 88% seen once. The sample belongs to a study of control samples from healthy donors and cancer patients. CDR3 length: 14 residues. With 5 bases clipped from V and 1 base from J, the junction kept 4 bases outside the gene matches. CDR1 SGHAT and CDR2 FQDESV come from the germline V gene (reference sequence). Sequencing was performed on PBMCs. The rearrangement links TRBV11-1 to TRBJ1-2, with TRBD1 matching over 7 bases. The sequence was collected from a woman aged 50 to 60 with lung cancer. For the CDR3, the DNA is TGTGCCAGCAGCCAAAACAGGGGTAACTATGGCTACACCTTC. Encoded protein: CASSQNRGNYGYTF.